The 14 T cell receptor beta chains given below trace back to one sample, sequenced in a study of CD8+ T cells in alopecia areata. Once RNA had been extracted, it was reverse transcribed into cDNA to act as the sequencing template. Clones were sequenced by immunoSEQ multiplex PCR, and TCRdb holds only the in-frame ones, with some missing. This sample shows some 110,000 clones and no singletons; roughly 21% rests with the ten largest. Material for sequencing was lesional skin. The origin of the receptors is a C3H/HeJ mouse with alopecia areata. This strain's MHC haplotype is H2-k.

Concerning this clone itself: The gene names here belong to mouse. Read data end 4 residues before the CDR3 end; the end is taken from the germline J gene. The chain has TRBV13-3 and TRBJ2-1, with 9 bases identical to TRBD1. Germline V gene data show CDR1 as NNHDY and CDR2 as SYVADS. J gave up 0 bases and V 4 bases, and 5 bases lay outside the gene matches. The length of the CDR3 is 16 residues. The CDR3 sequence: CASSPGTGYNYAEQFF. The sequenced CDR3 bases are TGTGCCAGCAGTCCCGGGACAGGGTATAACTATGCT.

Points on this clone: Gene names are the mouse ones. This CDR3 reads CASSDTAGGDSDYTF. CDR3 bases read: TGTGCCAGCAGTGATACAGCAGGGGGCGACTCC. This chain joins TRBV13-3 and TRBJ1-2; TRBD1 agrees at 8 bases. The sequenced fragment ends 4 residues before the CDR3 boundary, so the rest is inferred from the germline J gene. J lost 3 bases, V lost 1 base, and 5 bases had no gene match. The CDR3 is 15 residues long. CDR1 is NNHDY and CDR2 is SYVADS in the germline V gene.

In the case of this clone: The germline and genes are mouse ones. The observed sequence ends 4 residues before the CDR3 terminus, with the missing tail filled in from the germline J gene. Other DNA sequences in this sample translate to the same CDR3. The J gene is TRBJ2-7, the V gene TRBV13-3; 11 bases agree with TRBD1. The germline V gene encodes CDR1 NNHDY and CDR2 SYVADS. CDR3 length: 14 amino acids. The V gene end was trimmed by 5 bases and the J gene end by 2 bases; junction bases not matched to a gene: 3. The DNA read from the CDR3 is TGTGCCAGCAGGACGGGACAGGGGGCCTAT. Translating gives CASRTGQGAY. The whole CDR3 is CASRTGQGAYEQYF.

A note on this clone: Mouse names are used for the genes. The read terminates 4 residues before the CDR3 end, so the remaining end is supplied by the germline J gene. The chain links TRBV13-3 to TRBJ2-2; the match to TRBD2 covers 8 bases. CDR1 is NNHDY and CDR2 is SYVADS in the germline V gene. The CDR3 is 16 amino acids. Losses at the gene ends were 5 bases for V and 5 bases for J; bases not matched to a gene: 11. The CDR3 loop is CASSALGGKRTGQLYF. CDR3 DNA, as far as it was read: TGTGCCAGCAGCGCCCTGGGGGGAAAGAGGACCGGG.

This clone has at least ten counts. The gene names here belong to mouse. The DNA ends 4 residues before the CDR3 does, and the rest of the CDR3 is filled in from the germline J gene. This sequence joins TRBV1 and TRBJ2-1, with D maybe TRBD1 (7 bases). The germline gives CDR1 NSQYPW, CDR2 LRSPGD (reference sequence). The length of the CDR3 is 14 residues. The CDR3 bases that were read are TGCACCTGCAGTGCAGATTCAGGGGGGGCT. It yields the protein CTCSADSGGA. The full CDR3 sequence reads CTCSADSGGAEQFF.

A note on this clone: Genes and germline are mouse. The CDR3 is cut off 4 residues early in the read; its end comes from the germline J gene. J is TRBJ2-5 and V is TRBV1; possible D gene TRBD1, 8 bases. Germline V CDR1 and CDR2: NSQYPW, LRSPGD (reference sequence). Trimming pared 4 bases from V and 0 bases from J, leaving 17 bases between. This CDR3 contains 17 residues. CDR3 bases read: TGCACCTGCAGTGTAGAACAGGGGGGGGATAACCAAGAC. This codes for CTCSVEQGGDNQD. In full, the CDR3 is CTCSVEQGGDNQDTQYF. The complete variable domain, with remaining parts taken from reference TRBV1 and TRBJ2-5, reads VTLLEQNPRWRLVPRGQAVNLRCILKNSQYPWMSWYQQDLQKQLQWLFTLRSPGDKEVKSLPGADYLATRVTDTELRLQVANMSQGRTLYCTCSVEQGGDNQDTQYFGPGTRLLVL.

As for this clone: The genes are named according to mouse. The sequence runs out 4 residues before the end of the CDR3; the remainder is reconstructed from the germline J gene. V and J are TRBV13-1 and TRBJ1-2; 7 bases align to TRBD1. The germline V gene encodes CDR1 NSHNY and CDR2 SYGAGN. V lost 5 bases to trimming and J lost 1 base; unmatched junction nucleotides: 2. The CDR3 contains 13 residues. The sequenced CDR3 bases are TGTGCCAGCAGAAGGGACAGAAACTCC. Its protein product is CASRRDRNS. The entire CDR3 protein is CASRRDRNSDYTF.

This clone occurred many times. These gene names are mouse names. Coverage ceases 4 residues before the CDR3 finishes, and the germline J gene fills in the end. This sequence joins TRBV1 and TRBJ2-2, with 9 bases aligning to TRBD1. The CDR3 covers 16 residues. Germline CDR1 reads NSQYPW; CDR2 reads LRSPGD (reference sequence). With 0 bases clipped from V and 4 bases from J, the junction kept 3 bases outside the gene matches. The CDR3 is CTCSADWDRVTGQLYF. The CDR3 bases that were read are TGCACCTGCAGTGCAGATTGGGACAGGGTCACCGGG.

In its sample, this clone was seen a few times. Gene names are mouse gene names. The read ends 4 residues before the CDR3 terminus; that terminus is restored from the germline J gene. The genes are TRBV13-3 and TRBJ1-2; D is possibly TRBD1 (5 bases). V lost 6 bases and J 0 bases, leaving 9 bases between the germline ends. Germline assignment: CDR1 NNHDY and CDR2 SYVADS. The CDR3 has 13 residues. CDR3 DNA, as far as it was read: TGTGCCAGCATGGGGGGTGCAAACTCC. The encoded protein is CASMGGANS. Given in full, the CDR3 is CASMGGANSDYTF.

This clone was detected a few times. The translated DNA and TCRdb's protein are not identical at residue 12; the protein here was translated from the DNA. Gene names denote mouse genes. The CDR3 end is not reached by the read, which stops 3 residues before it; the germline J gene fills it in. The chain combines TRBV13-3 with TRBJ1-6; 7 bases are shared with TRBD1. TRBJ1-6 belongs to the ORF category, with a function that is uncertain. Germline loops: CDR1 NNHDY, CDR2 SYVADS. V shed 4 bases, J shed 5 bases, and the junction held 6 bases outside the gene matches. The CDR3 consists of 15 residues. The CDR3 spells CASSPQGKDNSPLYF. The sequenced CDR3 bases are TGTGCCAGCAGTCCACAGGGGAAGGATAATTCGCCC.

This clone was observed a few times. Mouse germline and gene names are used. Coverage ceases 4 residues before the CDR3 finishes, and the germline J gene fills in the end. The rearrangement joins TRBV13-3 to TRBJ2-3; 9 bases fit TRBD2. This CDR3 is 15 amino acids long. The ends lost 5 bases at V and 4 bases at J; junction bases unmatched: 8. Germline assignment: CDR1 NNHDY and CDR2 SYVADS. CDR3 sequence: CASRPTGGRSETLYF. The sequenced CDR3 bases are TGTGCCAGCAGGCCTACTGGGGGGAGGTCAGAA.

As regards this clone: Germline and genes: mouse. Sequencing ends 4 residues short of the CDR3 end; the germline J gene provides the rest. The gene calls are TRBV13-3 and TRBJ2-7; no definite D call. Germline V gene sequence: CDR1 NNHDY, CDR2 SYVADS. The CDR3 contains 12 residues. The covered CDR3 bases are TGTGCCAGCAGTTCCTCCCAGTAT. It specifies CASSSSQY. The complete CDR3 reads CASSSSQYEQYF.

In the case of this clone: The genes are named according to mouse. The CDR3 end falls 4 residues outside the read, so it is completed with the germline J gene. The chain combines TRBV5 with TRBJ1-2; 10 bases fit TRBD1. Trimming at V came to 0 bases and at J to 3 bases, leaving 1 base not matched to a gene. The CDR3 totals 15 residues. Germline CDR1 and CDR2: LGHNA and YNLKQL (reference sequence). The part of the CDR3 DNA that was read is TGTGCCAGCAGCCAAGACGGGACAGGGGACTCC. It translates to CASSQDGTGDS. The full CDR3 protein reads CASSQDGTGDSDYTF.

This clone was seen only a few times. Mouse germline and gene names are used. The read stops 4 residues short of the end of the CDR3; the missing end is completed from the germline J gene. This rearrangement joins TRBV13-3 to TRBJ1-4; 8 nucleotides match TRBD1. Germline V lookup: CDR1 NNHDY, CDR2 SYVADS. The CDR3 consists of 16 residues. The part of the CDR3 DNA that was read is TGTGCCAGCAGTGATTCCTCTGACAGGGGTGGCGAA. This codes for CASSDSSDRGGE. The whole CDR3 reads CASSDSSDRGGERLFF.